Listed below are T cell receptor beta chains from one sample, sequenced in a study of blood T cell repertoires in COVID-19. TCRdb's copy holds only in-frame clones and misses some; the assay was immunoSEQ multiplex PCR. There are around 260,000 clones in the sample; about nine tenths occur only once, and about 2% lies in the top ten. The sample comprised peripheral blood. The receptor source for this set is a woman aged 25 to 45 with COVID-19, enrolled during active disease. Each CDR3 is given with its conserved first and last residue. D genes are given only for firm matches. Rows give clone size only sometimes, using once, few, many, or a class for an expanded clone.

v_call	j_call	clone_size	d_call	cdr3_nt	cdr3_aa
TRBV5-6	TRBJ1-1	-	-	TGTGCCAGCAGCTTTCAAGACGACTTTGGAGCTTTCTTT	CASSFQDDFGAFF
TRBV28	TRBJ1-6	few	-	TGTGCCAGCAGTTTGCCCCTCGGCTTAGGAGACTCACCCCTCCACTTT	CASSLPLGLGDSPLHF
TRBV27	TRBJ2-1	-	-	TGTGCCAGCAGTCAGGGAAATGAGCAGTTCTTC	CASSQGNEQFF
TRBV25-1	TRBJ2-5	few	TRBD2	TGTGCCAGCAGTCCCCGGACTAGCGGGAGAGGGGAGTACTTC	CASSPRTSGRGEYF
TRBV21-1	TRBJ2-7	-	-	-	CASTARVSVLGEQYF
TRBV10-3	TRBJ1-2	-	-	TGTGCCATCAGTGAAGAGGGGGACTATGGCTACACCTTC	CAISEEGDYGYTF
TRBV9	TRBJ2-2	once	-	TGTGCCAGCAGCCCTCCTTCCGGGGAGCTGTTTTTT	CASSPPSGELFF
TRBV24-1	TRBJ2-3	-	TRBD2	TGTGCCACCAGTGATGGGACTAGCGGGACAGATACGCAGTATTTT	CATSDGTSGTDTQYF
TRBV4-1	TRBJ1-2	-	-	TGCGCCAGCAGCCAAGATGGGGGCTTGGGTAACTATGGCTACACCTTC	CASSQDGGLGNYGYTF
TRBV19	TRBJ2-5	-	TRBD2	TGTGCCAGTAGTAGGCTAGGGGCGGGAGTGGAAGAGACCCAGTACTTC	CASSRLGAGVEETQYF
TRBV29-1	TRBJ1-1	-	-	TGCAGCATAATCGTACAGGGCAGTGGCACTGAAGCTTTCTTT	CSIIVQGSGTEAFF
TRBV30	TRBJ1-5	-	-	TGTGCCTGGAGTGTAGGGGATTGGACAGTAGATCAGCCCCAGCATTTT	CAWSVGDWTVDQPQHF
TRBV5-4	TRBJ2-5	-	TRBD2	TGTGCCAGCAGCCCTAAGACTAGCGGGAACCGCGAGACCCAGTACTTC	CASSPKTSGNRETQYF
TRBV7-9	TRBJ1-6	-	TRBD1	TGTGCCAGCAGCTTAGTAGCTACCTGGGACAGGGGTAATTCACCCCTCCACTTT	CASSLVATWDRGNSPLHF
TRBV28	TRBJ2-1	-	TRBD2	TGTGCCAGCAGATCTAGCGGGAGTGGATCTGGGTCCTACAATGAGCAGTTCTTC	CASRSSGSGSGSYNEQFF
TRBV7-2	TRBJ1-1	once	TRBD1	TGTGCCAGCAGCGGTAGGGGGCTGAACACTGAAGCTTTCTTT	CASSGRGLNTEAFF
TRBV19	TRBJ2-1	few	TRBD1	TGTGCCAGTAGTACCCGGGACAGGACCTACAATGAGCAGTTCTTC	CASSTRDRTYNEQFF
TRBV2	TRBJ1-5	-	TRBD1	TGTGCCAGCGGATGGACAGGAGGGCAGCCCCAGCATTTT	CASGWTGGQPQHF